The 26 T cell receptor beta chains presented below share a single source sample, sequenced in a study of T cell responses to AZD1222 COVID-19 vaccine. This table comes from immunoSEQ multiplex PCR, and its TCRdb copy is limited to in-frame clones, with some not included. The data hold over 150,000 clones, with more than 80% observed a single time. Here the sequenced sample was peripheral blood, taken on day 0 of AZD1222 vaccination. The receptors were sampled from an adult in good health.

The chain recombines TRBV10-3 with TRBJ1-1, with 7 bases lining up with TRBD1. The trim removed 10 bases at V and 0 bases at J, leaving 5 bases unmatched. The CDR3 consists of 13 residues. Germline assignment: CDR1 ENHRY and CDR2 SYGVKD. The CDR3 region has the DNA TGTGCCAACGCGGGACAGCTGAACACTGAAGCTTTCTTT. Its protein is CANAGQLNTEAFF.

The CDR3 sequence is CASSLADSFQETQYF. In DNA, the CDR3 is TGTGCCAGCAGCTTAGCTGACAGCTTTCAAGAGACCCAGTACTTC. This chain links TRBV7-9 with TRBJ2-5; D might be TRBD1 (5 bases). The CDR3 loop spans 15 amino acids. Germline CDR1 and CDR2: SEHNR and FQNEAQ (reference sequence). V was trimmed by 0 bases and J by 2 bases, leaving 10 bases between them.

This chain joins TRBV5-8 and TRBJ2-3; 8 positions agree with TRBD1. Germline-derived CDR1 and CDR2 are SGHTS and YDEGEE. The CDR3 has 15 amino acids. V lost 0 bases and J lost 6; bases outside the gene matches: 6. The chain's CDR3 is CASSLGQGRSDTQYF. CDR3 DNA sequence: TGTGCCAGCAGCTTGGGACAGGGGCGCTCTGATACGCAGTATTTT.

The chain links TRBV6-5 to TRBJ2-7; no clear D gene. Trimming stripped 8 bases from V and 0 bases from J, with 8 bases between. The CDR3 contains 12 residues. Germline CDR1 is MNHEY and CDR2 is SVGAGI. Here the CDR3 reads CASSHSSYEQYV. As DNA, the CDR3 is TGTGCCAGCTCTCACAGCTCCTACGAGCAGTACGTC.

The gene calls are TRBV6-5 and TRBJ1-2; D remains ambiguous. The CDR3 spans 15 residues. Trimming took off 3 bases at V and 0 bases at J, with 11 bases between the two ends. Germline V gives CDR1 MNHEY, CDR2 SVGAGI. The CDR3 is CASSYRRRTNYGYTF. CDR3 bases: TGTGCCAGCAGTTATAGGAGACGGACTAACTATGGCTACACCTTC.

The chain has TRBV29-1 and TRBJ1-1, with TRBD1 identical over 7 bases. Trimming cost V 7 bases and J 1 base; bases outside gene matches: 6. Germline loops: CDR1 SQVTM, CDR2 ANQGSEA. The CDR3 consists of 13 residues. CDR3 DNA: TGCAGCGCCGCCGGGACAGCGAACACTGAAGCTTTCTTT. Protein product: CSAAGTANTEAFF. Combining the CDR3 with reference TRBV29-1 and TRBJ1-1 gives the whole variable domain SAVISQKPSRDICQRGTSLTIQCQVDSQVTMMFWYRQQPGQSLTLIATANQGSEATYESGFVIDKFPISRPNLTFSTLTVSNMSPEDSSIYLCSAAGTANTEAFFGQGTRLTVV.

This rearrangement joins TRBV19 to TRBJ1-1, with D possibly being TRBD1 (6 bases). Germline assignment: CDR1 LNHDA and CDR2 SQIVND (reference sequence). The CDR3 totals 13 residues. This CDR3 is CAAGARVNTEAFF. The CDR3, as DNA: TGTGCGGCGGGGGCCCGGGTGAACACTGAAGCTTTCTTT.

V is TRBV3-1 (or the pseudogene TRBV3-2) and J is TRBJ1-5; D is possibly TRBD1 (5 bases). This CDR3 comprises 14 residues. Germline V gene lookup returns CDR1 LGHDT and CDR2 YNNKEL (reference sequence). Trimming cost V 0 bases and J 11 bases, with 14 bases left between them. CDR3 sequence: CASSQDSGGGAQHF. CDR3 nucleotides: TGTGCCAGCAGCCAAGATAGTGGGGGGGGAGCCCAGCATTTT.

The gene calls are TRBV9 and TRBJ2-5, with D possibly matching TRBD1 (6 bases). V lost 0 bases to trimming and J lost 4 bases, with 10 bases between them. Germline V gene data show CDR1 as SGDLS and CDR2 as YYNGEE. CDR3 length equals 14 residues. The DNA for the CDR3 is TGTGCCAGCAGCGTAGAGGGGGTAAGAGAGACCCAGTACTTC. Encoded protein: CASSVEGVRETQYF.

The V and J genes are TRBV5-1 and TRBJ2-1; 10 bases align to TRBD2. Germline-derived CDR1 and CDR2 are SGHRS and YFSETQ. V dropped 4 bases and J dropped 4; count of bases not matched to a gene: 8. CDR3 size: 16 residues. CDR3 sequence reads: CASSGTLAGAYNEQFF. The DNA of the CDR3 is TGCGCCAGCAGCGGAACCCTAGCGGGGGCTTACAATGAGCAGTTCTTC.

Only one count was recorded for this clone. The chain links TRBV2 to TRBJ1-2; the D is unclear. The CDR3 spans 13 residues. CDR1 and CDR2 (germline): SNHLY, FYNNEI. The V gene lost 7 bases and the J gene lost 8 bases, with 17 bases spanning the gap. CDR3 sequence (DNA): TGTGCCAGCAATGGAGCGGGTGGGATAGGCTACACCTTC. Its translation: CASNGAGGIGYTF.

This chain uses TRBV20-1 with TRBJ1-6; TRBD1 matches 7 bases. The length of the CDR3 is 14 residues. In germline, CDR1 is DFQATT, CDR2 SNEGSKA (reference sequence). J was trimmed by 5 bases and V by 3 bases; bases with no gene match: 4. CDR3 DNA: TGCAGTGCTAGTCCGGGACAGAATAATTCACCCCTCCACTTT. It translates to CSASPGQNNSPLHF.

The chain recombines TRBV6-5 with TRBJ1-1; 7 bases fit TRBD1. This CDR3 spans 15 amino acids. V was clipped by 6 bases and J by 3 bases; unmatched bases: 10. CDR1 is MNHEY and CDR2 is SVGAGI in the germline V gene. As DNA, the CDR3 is TGTGCCAGCAGATCTCGACAGGGATGGGACACTGAAGCTTTCTTT. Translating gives CASRSRQGWDTEAFF.

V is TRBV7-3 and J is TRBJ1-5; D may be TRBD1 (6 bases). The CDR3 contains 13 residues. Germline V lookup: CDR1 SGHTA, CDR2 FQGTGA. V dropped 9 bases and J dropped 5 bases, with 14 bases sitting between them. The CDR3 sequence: CARGGDDDQPQHF. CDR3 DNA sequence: TGTGCCAGAGGGGGGGACGATGATCAGCCCCAGCATTTT.

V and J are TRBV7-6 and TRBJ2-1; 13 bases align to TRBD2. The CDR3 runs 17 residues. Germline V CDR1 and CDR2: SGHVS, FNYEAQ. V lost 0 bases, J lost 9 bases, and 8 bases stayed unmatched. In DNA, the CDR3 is TGTGCCAGCAGCTTAGCCTCTACTAGCGGGGGGGACAGTGAGCAGTTCTTC. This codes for CASSLASTSGGDSEQFF.

This CDR3 is CATSPDGNQPQHF. CDR3 sequence (DNA): TGTGCCACCAGCCCAGATGGGAATCAGCCCCAGCATTTT. J is TRBJ1-5 and V is TRBV15; D gene ambiguous. CDR1 and CDR2 from the germline V gene are LNHNV and YYDKDF (reference sequence). This CDR3 region has 13 residues. Between the trimmed V and J ends, which lost 5 bases and 4 bases, there was a span of 9 bases.

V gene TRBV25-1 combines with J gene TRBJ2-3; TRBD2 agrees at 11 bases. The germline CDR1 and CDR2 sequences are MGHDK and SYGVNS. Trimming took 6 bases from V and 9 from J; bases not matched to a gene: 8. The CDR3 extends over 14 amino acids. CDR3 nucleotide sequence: TGTGCCAGCAGGGTAGCGGGGGGGCGAGGGACGCAGTATTTT. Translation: CASRVAGGRGTQYF.

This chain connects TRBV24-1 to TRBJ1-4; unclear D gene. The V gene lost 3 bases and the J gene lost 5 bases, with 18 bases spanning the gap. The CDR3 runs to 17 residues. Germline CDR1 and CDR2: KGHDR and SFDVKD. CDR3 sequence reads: CATSDGHPGQNNEKLFF. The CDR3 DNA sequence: TGTGCCACCAGTGATGGCCATCCGGGCCAGAACAATGAAAAACTGTTTTTT.

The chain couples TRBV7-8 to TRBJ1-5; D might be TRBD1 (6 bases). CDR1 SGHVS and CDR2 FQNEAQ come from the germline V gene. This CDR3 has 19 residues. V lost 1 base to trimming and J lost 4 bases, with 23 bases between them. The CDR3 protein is CASSLGGGAGEGDNQPQHF. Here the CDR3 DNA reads TGTGCCAGCAGCTTAGGTGGAGGGGCAGGGGAAGGGGATAATCAGCCCCAGCATTTT.

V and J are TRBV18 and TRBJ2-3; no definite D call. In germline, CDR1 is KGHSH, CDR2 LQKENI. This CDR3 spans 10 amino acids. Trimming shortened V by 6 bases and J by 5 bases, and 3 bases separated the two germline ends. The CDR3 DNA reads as TGTGCCAGCTCCCGAGATACGCAGTATTTT. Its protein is CASSRDTQYF.

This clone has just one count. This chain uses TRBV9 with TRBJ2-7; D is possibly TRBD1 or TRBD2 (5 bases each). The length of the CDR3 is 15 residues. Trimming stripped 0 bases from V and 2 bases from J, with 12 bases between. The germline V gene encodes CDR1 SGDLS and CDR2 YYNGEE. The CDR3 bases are TGTGCCAGCAGCGTAGGAGGGACGACAACCTACGAGCAGTACTTC. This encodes CASSVGGTTTYEQYF.

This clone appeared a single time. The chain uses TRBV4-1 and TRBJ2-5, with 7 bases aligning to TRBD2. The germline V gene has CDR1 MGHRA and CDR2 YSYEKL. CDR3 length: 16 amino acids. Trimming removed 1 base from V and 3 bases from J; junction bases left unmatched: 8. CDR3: CASSQGVLRGEETQYF. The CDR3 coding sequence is TGCGCCAGCAGCCAAGGAGTACTTCGGGGGGAAGAGACCCAGTACTTC.

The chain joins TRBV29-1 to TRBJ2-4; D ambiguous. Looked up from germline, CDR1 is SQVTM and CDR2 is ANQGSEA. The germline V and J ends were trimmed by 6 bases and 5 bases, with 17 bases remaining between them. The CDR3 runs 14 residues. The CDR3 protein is CSVRRDLTENIQYF. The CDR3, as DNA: TGCAGCGTCCGACGCGATCTTACTGAAAACATTCAGTACTTC.

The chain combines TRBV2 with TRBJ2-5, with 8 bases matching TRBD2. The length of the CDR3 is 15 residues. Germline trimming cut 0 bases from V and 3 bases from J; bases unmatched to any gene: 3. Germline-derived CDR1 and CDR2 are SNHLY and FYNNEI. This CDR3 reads CASSEALAGKETQYF. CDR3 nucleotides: TGTGCCAGCAGTGAAGCTCTAGCGGGTAAAGAGACCCAGTACTTC. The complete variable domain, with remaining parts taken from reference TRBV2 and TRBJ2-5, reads EPEVTQTPSHQVTQMGQEVILRCVPISNHLYFYWYRQILGQKVEFLVSFYNNEISEKSEIFDDQFSVERPDGSNFTLKIRSTKLEDSAMYFCASSEALAGKETQYFGPGTRLLVL.

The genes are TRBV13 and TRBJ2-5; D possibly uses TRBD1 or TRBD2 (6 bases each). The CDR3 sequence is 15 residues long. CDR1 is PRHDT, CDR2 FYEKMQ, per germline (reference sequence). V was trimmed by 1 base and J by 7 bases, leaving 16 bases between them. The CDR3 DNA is TGTGCCAGCAGCTTAGAGGGGGGCGGTACGTGGACCCAGTACTTC. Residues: CASSLEGGGTWTQYF.

CDR3 nucleotide sequence: TGTGCCAGCAGCCCCGCCCACAGGGCAGATACGCAGTATTTT. Translating it yields CASSPAHRADTQYF. The chain has TRBV4-2 and TRBJ2-3, with a tentative D call TRBD1 (6 bases). Germline lookup yields CDR1 LGHNA and CDR2 YNFKEQ. The CDR3 has 14 amino acids. With 4 bases removed from V and 4 bases from J, the gap between germline ends came to 12 bases.